The present T cell receptor (beta chain) was sequenced within a study of blood T cell repertoires in COVID-19. Study-level information: Sites across the United States, Italy and Spain contributed samples from acute and convalescent COVID-19. Sources were T cells, B-cell-depleted T cells, or PBMCs; the material itself was cDNA or gDNA.

The CDR3 runs to 12 residues. V lost 7 bases to trimming and J lost 4 bases; unmatched junction nucleotides: 3. Germline CDR1 SQVTM, CDR2 ANQGSEA. In the study's own analysis: Counts of nucleated cells, estimated from reference gene primer amplification, were obtained. The table came from immunoSEQ multiplex PCR; TCRdb's copy has only in-frame clones and leaves some out. That table supplies the V and J calls and clone size; D and trimming were determined from the DNA. This table has more than 250,000 clones, less than 85% appearing once. Sequences were obtained from peripheral blood. The source is a man aged 55 to 70 who had recovered from COVID-19. This sequence joins TRBV29-1 and TRBJ1-1, with 10 bases matching TRBD1. The CDR3 coding sequence is TGCAGCGCCCGGACAGGGGGCACTGAAGCTTTCTTT. This gives the protein CSARTGGTEAFF.